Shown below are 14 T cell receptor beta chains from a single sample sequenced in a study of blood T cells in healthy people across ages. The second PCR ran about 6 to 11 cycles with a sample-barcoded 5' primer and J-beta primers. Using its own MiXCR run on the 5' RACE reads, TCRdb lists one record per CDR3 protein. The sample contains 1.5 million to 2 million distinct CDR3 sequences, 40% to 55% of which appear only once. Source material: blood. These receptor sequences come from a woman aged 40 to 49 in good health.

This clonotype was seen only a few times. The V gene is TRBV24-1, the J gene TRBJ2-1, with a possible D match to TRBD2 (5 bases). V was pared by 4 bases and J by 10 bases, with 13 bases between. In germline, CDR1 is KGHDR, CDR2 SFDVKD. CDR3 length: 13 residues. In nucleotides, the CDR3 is TGTGCCACCAGTGACCCGGGTAGGGAGGAGCAGTTCTTC. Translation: CATSDPGREEQFF.

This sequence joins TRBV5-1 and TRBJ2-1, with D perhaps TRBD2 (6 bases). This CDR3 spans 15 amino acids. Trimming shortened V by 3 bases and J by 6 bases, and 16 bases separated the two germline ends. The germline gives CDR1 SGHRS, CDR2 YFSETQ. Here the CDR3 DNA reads TGCGCCAGCAGCTCGGGGGTAGCGGCGGGCAATGAGCAGTTCTTC. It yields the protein CASSSGVAAGNEQFF.

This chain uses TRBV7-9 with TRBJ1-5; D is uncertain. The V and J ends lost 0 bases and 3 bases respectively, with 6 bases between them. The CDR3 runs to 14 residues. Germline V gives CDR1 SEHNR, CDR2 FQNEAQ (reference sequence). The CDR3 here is CASSLAVVNQPQHF. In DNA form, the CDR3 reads TGTGCCAGCAGCTTAGCTGTCGTCAATCAGCCCCAGCATTTT.

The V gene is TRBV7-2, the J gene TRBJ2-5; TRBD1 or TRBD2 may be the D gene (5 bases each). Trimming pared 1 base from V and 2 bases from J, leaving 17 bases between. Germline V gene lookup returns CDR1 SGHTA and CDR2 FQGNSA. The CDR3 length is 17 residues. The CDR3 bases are TGTGCCAGCAGCTTAGAGGGGACCGCGGCACCACAAGAGACCCAGTACTTC. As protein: CASSLEGTAAPQETQYF.

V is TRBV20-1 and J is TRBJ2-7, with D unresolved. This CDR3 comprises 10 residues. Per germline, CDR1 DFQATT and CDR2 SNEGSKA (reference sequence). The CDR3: CRAGQGEQYF. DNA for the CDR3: TGCAGGGCCGGCCAAGGGGAGCAGTACTTC.

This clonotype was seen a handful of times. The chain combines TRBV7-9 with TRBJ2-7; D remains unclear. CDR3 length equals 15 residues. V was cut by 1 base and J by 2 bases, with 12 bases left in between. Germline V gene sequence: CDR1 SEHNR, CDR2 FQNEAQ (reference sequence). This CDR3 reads CASSLVKGLTYEQYF. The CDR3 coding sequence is TGTGCCAGCAGCTTAGTCAAGGGATTGACCTACGAGCAGTACTTC. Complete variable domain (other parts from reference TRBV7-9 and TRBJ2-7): DTGVSQNPRHKITKRGQNVTFRCDPISEHNRLYWYRQTLGQGPEFLTYFQNEAQLEKSRLLSDRFSAERPKGSFSTLEIQRTEQGDSAMYLCASSLVKGLTYEQYFGPGTRLTVT.

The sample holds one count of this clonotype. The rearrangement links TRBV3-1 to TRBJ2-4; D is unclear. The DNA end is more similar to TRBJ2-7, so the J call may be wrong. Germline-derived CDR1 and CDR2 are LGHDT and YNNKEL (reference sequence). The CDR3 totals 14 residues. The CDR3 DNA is TGTGCCAGCAGCCAAGGTAGTAACGGGTACGAGCAGTACTTC. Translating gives CASSQGSNGYEQYF.

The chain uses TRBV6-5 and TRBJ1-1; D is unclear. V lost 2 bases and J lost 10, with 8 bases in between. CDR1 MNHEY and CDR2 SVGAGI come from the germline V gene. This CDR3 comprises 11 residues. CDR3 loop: CASSYGPGAFF. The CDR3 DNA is TGTGCCAGCAGTTACGGACCGGGAGCTTTCTTT.

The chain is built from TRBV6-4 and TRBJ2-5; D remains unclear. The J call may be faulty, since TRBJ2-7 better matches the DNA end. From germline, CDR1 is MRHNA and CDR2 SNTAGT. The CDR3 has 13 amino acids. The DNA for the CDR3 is TGTGCCAGCAGTGAAGCAAGCAGATACGAGCAGTACTTC. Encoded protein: CASSEASRYEQYF.

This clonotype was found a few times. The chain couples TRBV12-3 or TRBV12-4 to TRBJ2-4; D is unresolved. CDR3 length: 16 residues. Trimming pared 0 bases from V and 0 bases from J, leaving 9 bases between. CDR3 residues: CASSLAPDIAKNIQYF. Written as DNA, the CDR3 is TGTGCCAGCAGTTTAGCGCCGGATATAGCCAAAAACATTCAGTACTTC.

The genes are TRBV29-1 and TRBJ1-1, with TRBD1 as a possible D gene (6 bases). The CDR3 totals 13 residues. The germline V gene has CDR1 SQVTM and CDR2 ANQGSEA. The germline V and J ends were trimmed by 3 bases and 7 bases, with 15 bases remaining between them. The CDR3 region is CSVEIQGRGEAFF. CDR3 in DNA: TGCAGCGTTGAGATCCAGGGCAGGGGTGAAGCTTTCTTT.

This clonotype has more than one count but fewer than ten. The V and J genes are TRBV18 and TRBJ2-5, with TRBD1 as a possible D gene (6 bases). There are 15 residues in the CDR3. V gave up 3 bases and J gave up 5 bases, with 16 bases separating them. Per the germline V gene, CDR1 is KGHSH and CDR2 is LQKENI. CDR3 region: CASSPDNRESETQYF. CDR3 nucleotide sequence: TGTGCCAGCTCACCGGACAACAGGGAATCGGAGACCCAGTACTTC.

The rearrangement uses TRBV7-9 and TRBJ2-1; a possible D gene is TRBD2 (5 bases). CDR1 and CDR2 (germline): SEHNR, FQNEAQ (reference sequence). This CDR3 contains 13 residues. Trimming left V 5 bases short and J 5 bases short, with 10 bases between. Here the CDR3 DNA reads TGTGCCAGCAGCCCGGACTGGAACAATGAGCAGTTCTTC. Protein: CASSPDWNNEQFF.

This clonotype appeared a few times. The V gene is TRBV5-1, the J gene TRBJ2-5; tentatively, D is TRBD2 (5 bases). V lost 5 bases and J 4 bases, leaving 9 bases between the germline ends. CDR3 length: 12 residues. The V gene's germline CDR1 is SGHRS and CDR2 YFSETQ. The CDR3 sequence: CASRARAETQYF. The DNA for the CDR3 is TGCGCCAGCAGAGCGCGGGCAGAGACCCAGTACTTC.